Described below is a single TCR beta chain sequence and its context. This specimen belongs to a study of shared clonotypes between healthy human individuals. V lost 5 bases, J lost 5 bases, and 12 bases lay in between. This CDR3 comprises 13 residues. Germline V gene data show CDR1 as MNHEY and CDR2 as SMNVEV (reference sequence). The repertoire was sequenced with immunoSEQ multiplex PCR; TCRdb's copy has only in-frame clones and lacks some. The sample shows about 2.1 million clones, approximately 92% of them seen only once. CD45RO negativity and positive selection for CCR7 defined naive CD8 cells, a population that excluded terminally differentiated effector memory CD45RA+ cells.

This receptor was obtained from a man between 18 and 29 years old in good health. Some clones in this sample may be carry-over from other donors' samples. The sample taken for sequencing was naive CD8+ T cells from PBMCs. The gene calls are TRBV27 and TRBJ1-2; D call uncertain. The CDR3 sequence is CASSTRTDYGYTF. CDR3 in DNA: TGTGCCAGCAGTACACGGACGGATTATGGCTACACCTTC.